Listed here are 32 T cell receptor beta chains from one sample, sequenced in a study of T cells after posttransplantation cyclophosphamide. Generated by immunoSEQ multiplex PCR, the TCRdb table keeps only in-frame clones and is missing some. The sample has some 25,000 clones; roughly 88% are singletons. The material sequenced was PBMCs. These TCRs come from a woman aged 55 to 70 with a blood cancer, CMV-positive, and with a related stem cell donor.

The rearrangement joins TRBV7-2 to TRBJ1-1, with D possibly matching TRBD1 (6 bases). Trimming took 4 bases from V and 5 from J, leaving 11 bases between them. CDR3 length: 13 residues. Germline CDR1 is SGHTA and CDR2 is FQGNSA. This chain's CDR3 is CASSSIQGTEAFF. As DNA, the CDR3 is TGTGCCAGCAGCTCGATACAGGGAACTGAAGCTTTCTTT.

The V gene is TRBV19, the J gene TRBJ1-1, with a weak D call TRBD1 (6 bases). The V gene lost 6 bases and the J gene lost 8 bases, with 13 bases spanning the gap. The CDR3 has 12 residues. Germline lookup yields CDR1 LNHDA and CDR2 SQIVND (reference sequence). The CDR3 sequence is CASSPAGTEAFF. CDR3 DNA: TGTGCCAGTAGCCCCGCCGGGACAGAAGCTTTCTTT.

This chain links TRBV6-5 with TRBJ1-3; 7 bases fit TRBD1. The CDR3 has 14 amino acids. Unmatched junction bases numbered 6, after V lost 5 bases and J lost 5 bases. The germline CDR1 and CDR2 sequences are MNHEY and SVGAGI. The CDR3 is CASSATGRRNTIYF. In DNA form, the CDR3 reads TGTGCCAGCAGTGCGACAGGGAGGCGAAACACCATATATTTT.

The V and J genes are TRBV11-2 and TRBJ1-1; D gene ambiguous. Germline loops: CDR1 SGHAT, CDR2 FQNNGV. The CDR3 consists of 16 residues. V lost 2 bases and J lost 1, with 14 bases in between. Here the CDR3 reads CASSLFYGLANTEAFF. Written as DNA, the CDR3 is TGTGCCAGCAGCTTATTTTACGGGTTGGCGAACACTGAAGCTTTCTTT.

CDR3 bases: TGTGCTAGTGGCCCCCGGGGGGGACAGCCCACAGATACGCAGTATTTT. Amino acids: CASGPRGGQPTDTQYF. The chain is built from TRBV12-5 and TRBJ2-3, with D perhaps matching TRBD2 (8 bases). The CDR3 runs 16 residues. Trimming cost V 6 bases and J 2 bases, with 18 bases left between them. The germline V gene has CDR1 LGHNT and CDR2 FRNRAP.

This clone was seen a single time. CDR3 DNA sequence: TGCGCCAGCAGCCAAGATCTGCGCGGGAGGGTTGGCGAGCAGTACTTC. It codes for CASSQDLRGRVGEQYF. The chain employs TRBV4-1 and TRBJ2-7; 9 nucleotides line up with TRBD2. Per the germline V gene, CDR1 is MGHRA and CDR2 is YSYEKL. Losses at the gene ends were 0 bases for V and 6 bases for J; bases not matched to a gene: 9. This CDR3 region has 16 residues.

This chain connects TRBV6-5 to TRBJ1-1, with D uncertain. V shed 6 bases and J shed 1 base, with 9 bases lying between them. Germline CDR1 is MNHEY and CDR2 is SVGAGI. The CDR3 runs 13 residues. The CDR3, as DNA: TGTGCCAGCAGCCGACTGGGGAACACTGAAGCTTTCTTT. This translates into CASSRLGNTEAFF.

This clone is medium-sized by share. The chain recombines TRBV15 with TRBJ1-1; D uncertain. The germline gives CDR1 LNHNV, CDR2 YYDKDF (reference sequence). The CDR3 is 14 residues long. Trimming pared 2 bases from V and 6 bases from J, leaving 13 bases between. The CDR3 sequence is CATSRQYNDPEAFF. The CDR3 DNA reads as TGTGCCACCAGCAGACAATACAATGATCCTGAAGCTTTCTTT.

The gene calls are TRBV5-6 and TRBJ2-2; TRBD1 matches at 12 bases. The CDR3 is 15 residues long. V shed 4 bases and J 7 bases; nucleotides not matched to a gene: 5. Germline V gene sequence: CDR1 SGHDT, CDR2 YYEEEE. CDR3 loop: CASSPGQGAVGELFF. In DNA, the CDR3 is TGTGCCAGCAGCCCGGGACAGGGGGCAGTCGGGGAGCTGTTTTTT.

This sequence joins TRBV29-1 and TRBJ1-1; 11 positions match TRBD1. The CDR3 length is 14 residues. The germline V gene has CDR1 SQVTM and CDR2 ANQGSEA. Germline trimming cut 3 bases from V and 8 bases from J; bases unmatched to any gene: 8. CDR3 protein: CSVDSWTGGLEAFF. The CDR3 nucleotides are TGCAGCGTTGATTCGTGGACAGGGGGCTTGGAAGCTTTCTTT.

The CDR3 spells CASSIRASDEKLFF. CDR3 sequence (DNA): TGTGCCAGTAGTATCAGGGCGTCAGATGAAAAACTGTTTTTT. This chain connects TRBV19 to TRBJ1-4, with D possibly TRBD1 on 5 matching bases. The germline CDR1 and CDR2 sequences are LNHDA and SQIVND (reference sequence). The V gene lost 3 bases and the J gene lost 6 bases, with 11 bases spanning the gap. This CDR3 spans 14 amino acids.

The chain is built from TRBV29-1 and TRBJ2-1; 13 nucleotides agree with TRBD2. This CDR3 is built from 15 residues. V shed 7 bases, J shed 8 bases, and the junction held 11 bases outside the gene matches. CDR1 is SQVTM and CDR2 is ANQGSEA in the germline V gene. Here the CDR3 DNA reads TGCAGCGCCGGCGGGACTAGCGGGACGAGGGATGAGCAGTTCTTC. This translates into CSAGGTSGTRDEQFF.

The rearrangement uses TRBV30 and TRBJ2-7; TRBD2 matches at 8 bases. J gave up 0 bases and V 7 bases, and 11 bases lay outside the gene matches. Looked up from germline, CDR1 is GTSNPN and CDR2 is SVGIG (reference sequence). The CDR3 loop spans 15 amino acids. CDR3 residues: CASLGRAGGSYEQYF. The CDR3 DNA reads TGTGCCTCGTTGGGTCGGGCGGGGGGCTCCTACGAGCAGTACTTC.

This rearrangement joins TRBV2 to TRBJ1-1, with TRBD1 as a possible D gene (6 bases). The CDR3 contains 13 residues. V lost 6 bases and J lost 4, with 12 bases in between. Germline lookup yields CDR1 SNHLY and CDR2 FYNNEI. The DNA for the CDR3 is TGTGCCAGCAGACCGACAGGTCCCACTGAAGCTTTCTTT. This gives the protein CASRPTGPTEAFF.

The chain couples TRBV6-1 to TRBJ1-5; TRBD1 aligns across 7 bases. V dropped 5 bases and J dropped 3; count of bases not matched to a gene: 7. The germline V gene encodes CDR1 MNHNS and CDR2 SASEGT. CDR3 length: 15 residues. CDR3 coding DNA: TGTGCCAGCAGTAAGACAGGGTCTCCCAATCAGCCCCAGCATTTT. It yields the protein CASSKTGSPNQPQHF.

The chain combines TRBV11-3 with TRBJ2-5; D gene unclear. The CDR3 runs 12 residues. Germline V lookup: CDR1 SGHNT, CDR2 YENEEA. V lost 0 bases and J lost 4, with 3 bases in between. The CDR3 here is CASSLDRETQYF. Written as DNA, the CDR3 is TGTGCCAGCAGCTTAGATCGAGAGACCCAGTACTTC.

The table lists this clone with a count of one. This chain joins TRBV6-1 and TRBJ1-1, with a tentative D call TRBD1 (5 bases). V was trimmed by 7 bases and J by 0 bases, leaving 9 bases between them. Germline loops: CDR1 MNHNS, CDR2 SASEGT. The CDR3 is 13 residues long. The CDR3 DNA follows: TGTGCCAGCAACAGGAACATGAACACTGAAGCTTTCTTT. It specifies CASNRNMNTEAFF.

This clone was found a few times. CDR3 bases: TGTGCCAGCAGCTCAGCGGCGGCGGGATTGGAGCTGTTTTTT. Its translation is CASSSAAAGLELFF. This chain joins TRBV11-2 and TRBJ2-2, with a possible D match to TRBD2 (6 bases). Germline V gene data show CDR1 as SGHAT and CDR2 as FQNNGV. The CDR3 contains 14 residues. Trimming took 4 bases from V and 10 from J, leaving 16 bases between them.

This chain joins TRBV6-1 and TRBJ1-1; D not certain. This CDR3 has 13 residues. V was trimmed by 5 bases and J by 5 bases, leaving 12 bases between them. The V gene's germline CDR1 is MNHNS and CDR2 SASEGT. The CDR3 loop is CASSYWRDTEAFF. The CDR3, as DNA: TGTGCCAGCAGTTATTGGCGGGATACTGAAGCTTTCTTT.

The chain has TRBV4-2 and TRBJ2-2; possible D gene TRBD2, 6 bases. The germline V gene encodes CDR1 LGHNA and CDR2 YNFKEQ. This CDR3 is 16 amino acids long. V lost 0 bases to trimming and J lost 2 bases, with 10 bases between them. Here the CDR3 reads CASSQDPGVNTGELFF. The CDR3 DNA follows: TGTGCCAGCAGCCAAGATCCGGGGGTTAACACCGGGGAGCTGTTTTTT.

The chain links TRBV2 to TRBJ2-7; TRBD2 aligns across 7 bases. Germline V gives CDR1 SNHLY, CDR2 FYNNEI. V shed 6 bases, J shed 3 bases, and the junction held 5 bases outside the gene matches. The CDR3 is 13 residues long. CDR3 DNA: TGTGCCAGCAGGCGAGCGGGAATCTACGAGCAGTACTTC. This translates into CASRRAGIYEQYF.

The chain has TRBV27 and TRBJ2-1; D possibly corresponds to TRBD2 (6 bases). This CDR3 has 13 amino acids. Trimming took 4 bases from V and 9 from J, leaving 13 bases between them. Germline V gives CDR1 MNHEY, CDR2 SMNVEV (reference sequence). Written as DNA, the CDR3 is TGTGCCAGCAGTTGGGACTTAGCGAGTGAGCAGTTCTTC. The encoded protein is CASSWDLASEQFF.

This clone was picked up a small number of times. V gene TRBV6-6 combines with J gene TRBJ2-2; 9 bases fit TRBD2. J gave up 8 bases and V 6 bases, and 7 bases lay outside the gene matches. CDR3 length: 14 amino acids. Germline V gives CDR1 MNHNY, CDR2 SVGAGI (reference sequence). CDR3 in amino acids: CASSSSSGKGELFF. The CDR3, as DNA: TGTGCCAGCAGCTCATCTAGCGGGAAAGGGGAGCTGTTTTTT.

This rearrangement joins TRBV10-3 to TRBJ2-1; 10 nucleotides align to TRBD2. This CDR3 region has 15 residues. J lost 4 bases, V lost 0 bases, and 0 bases had no gene match. Germline V gene data show CDR1 as ENHRY and CDR2 as SYGVKD. DNA of the CDR3: TGTGCCATCAGTGAGTCACTAGCGGGGTACAATGAGCAGTTCTTC. This codes for CAISESLAGYNEQFF.

V and J are TRBV6-5 and TRBJ1-4, with 7 bases fitting TRBD1. V dropped 5 bases and J dropped 3; count of bases not matched to a gene: 3. The V gene's germline CDR1 is MNHEY and CDR2 SVGAGI. This CDR3 spans 14 amino acids. The DNA for the CDR3 is TGTGCCAGCAGTCCCACAGGGGCTAATGAAAAACTGTTTTTT. It yields the protein CASSPTGANEKLFF.

The genes are TRBV10-3 and TRBJ2-3; tentative D call: TRBD2 (6 bases). The length of the CDR3 is 14 residues. The germline V gene has CDR1 ENHRY and CDR2 SYGVKD. Trimming removed 6 bases at V and 6 bases at J, with 16 bases between. CDR3 loop: CAISRRDRGDTQYF. The CDR3 region has the DNA TGTGCCATCAGCCGGCGGGACCGGGGGGATACGCAGTATTTT.

This clone has a handful of counts. The chain employs TRBV6-5 and TRBJ2-2; 8 bases are shared with TRBD2. The CDR3 spans 15 residues. The V and J ends lost 4 bases and 6 bases, in that order; junction bases with no gene match: 7. Germline CDR1 reads MNHEY; CDR2 reads SVGAGI. The CDR3 DNA is TGTGCCAGCAGTTGGACCGGGGGGGTGGCCGGGGAGCTGTTTTTT. It encodes CASSWTGGVAGELFF.

The J gene is TRBJ1-2, the V gene TRBV5-4, with D perhaps matching TRBD1 (5 bases). Germline-derived CDR1 and CDR2 are SGHNT and YYREEE (reference sequence). The CDR3 loop spans 13 amino acids. The ends were cut back, 4 bases at V and 5 bases at J, with 12 bases in the middle. The CDR3 DNA sequence: TGTGCCAGCAGCCTGCCGGGGGAGTATGGCTACACCTTC. This translates into CASSLPGEYGYTF. Full variable domain (rest looked up from reference TRBV5-4 and TRBJ1-2): ETGVTQSPTHLIKTRGQQVTLRCSSQSGHNTVSWYQQALGQGPQFIFQYYREEENGRGNFPPRFSGLQFPNYSSELNVNALELDDSALYLCASSLPGEYGYTFGSGTRLTVV.

The chain combines TRBV11-2 with TRBJ2-4, with D perhaps matching TRBD1 (6 bases). Germline V gene sequence: CDR1 SGHAT, CDR2 FQNNGV. V was pared by 3 bases and J by 1 base, with 10 bases between. The CDR3 consists of 15 residues. CDR3 region: CASSFTGQAKNIQYF. The CDR3 DNA sequence: TGTGCCAGCAGCTTCACAGGACAGGCCAAAAACATTCAGTACTTC.

The CDR3 here is CASSYSPGTPNEQFF. The CDR3 region has the DNA TGTGCCAGCAGTTACTCCCCCGGGACTCCGAATGAGCAGTTCTTC. This chain links TRBV6-5 with TRBJ2-1, with D tentatively TRBD2 (6 bases). V was clipped by 0 bases and J by 7 bases, with 13 bases between them. Per the germline V gene, CDR1 is MNHEY and CDR2 is SVGAGI. CDR3 size: 15 residues.

The chain carries TRBV5-4 and TRBJ2-5, with 13 bases matching TRBD2. CDR1 SGHNT and CDR2 YYREEE come from the germline V gene (reference sequence). CDR3 length equals 15 residues. V lost 6 bases, J lost 2 bases, and 4 bases stayed unmatched. In DNA form, the CDR3 reads TGTGCCAGCACCCGGACTAGCGGGAGTCAAGAGACCCAGTACTTC. Translated, it gives CASTRTSGSQETQYF. Full variable domain (outside the CDR3, taken from reference TRBV5-4 and TRBJ2-5): ETGVTQSPTHLIKTRGQQVTLRCSSQSGHNTVSWYQQALGQGPQFIFQYYREEENGRGNFPPRFSGLQFPNYSSELNVNALELDDSALYLCASTRTSGSQETQYFGPGTRLLVL.

The chain links TRBV2 to TRBJ2-7; D unclear. Germline CDR1 reads SNHLY; CDR2 reads FYNNEI. Trimming removed 5 bases at V and 3 bases at J, with 5 bases between. This CDR3 has 11 residues. CDR3 amino acids: CASSLVYEQYF. The CDR3 DNA sequence: TGTGCCAGCAGTCTAGTCTACGAGCAGTACTTC.